This is a list of T cell receptor beta chains from one sample in a study of blood T cell repertoires in COVID-19. Only in-frame clones appear in the TCRdb table, and some are missing; sequencing was by immunoSEQ multiplex PCR. The top ten clones hold approximately 7.5% of a sample with hundreds of thousands of clones, around 90% of them seen once. Sequences were obtained from peripheral blood. These receptor sequences come from a man in his 60s who had recovered from COVID-19. CDR3s include the opening cysteine and the closing phenylalanine or tryptophan. A D gene is named only where the DNA matches it firmly. Where a row states a size, it is once, few, many or the class of an expanded clone; other rows omit it.

>TRBV2|TRBJ2-7|few|TRBD2
TGTGCCAGCAGGGGGGGGATTACGGCCTCCTACGAGCAGTACTTC
CASRGGITASYEQYF
>TRBV6-2/TRBV6-3|TRBJ2-3|.|.
TGTGCCAGCAGTTACTCCCACAGGCACTCCGACACAGATACGCAGTATTTT
CASSYSHRHSDTDTQYF
>TRBV4-2|TRBJ2-2|few|TRBD1
TGTGCCAGCAGCCAGGCCGGGACAGGGAACGGGGAGCTGTTTTTT
CASSQAGTGNGELFF
>TRBV20-1|TRBJ1-2|once|.
TGCAGTGCGCAAAACAGCTATGGCTACACCTTC
CSAQNSYGYTF
>TRBV7-8|TRBJ1-2|.|.
TGTGCCAGCAGCAGAGGCGGCAGGGAAAGCTCCTTCTACACCTTC
CASSRGGRESSFYTF
>TRBV21-1|TRBJ2-1|.|.
TGTGCCAGCAGCAATGCCGGGACTAGTGAACGTGTGAGCTCCTACAATGAGCAGTTCTTC
CASSNAGTSERVSSYNEQFF
>TRBV24-1|TRBJ2-5|few|TRBD1
TGTGCCACCAGTGCCACGGACAGGGGTCAGGAGACCCAGTACTTC
CATSATDRGQETQYF
>TRBV13|TRBJ2-7|.|TRBD1
TGTGCCAGCAGCTTACGACAGGGCGGCGAGCAGTACTTC
CASSLRQGGEQYF
>TRBV30|TRBJ2-3|.|.
TGTGCCTGGAGCCTCGGACAGACCACAGATACGCAGTATTTT
CAWSLGQTTDTQYF
>TRBV2|TRBJ2-3|.|TRBD2
TGTGCCAGCCGGACCATCGGCGGGACTAAGGCAGATACGCAGTATTTT
CASRTIGGTKADTQYF
>TRBV6-5|TRBJ2-5|.|TRBD2
TGTGCCAGCAGTTCGACGGGTGCGGGGGGGCCGAAGACCCAGTACTTC
CASSSTGAGGPKTQYF
>TRBV30|TRBJ1-1|once|.
TGTGCCTGGAGTGTCCTTCAACCCGGCGGAGCTTTCTTT
CAWSVLQPGGAFF
>TRBV2|TRBJ2-7|.|TRBD1
TGTGCCAGCAGTGACACCGACAGGGTGGGGGCCGAGCAGTACTTC
CASSDTDRVGAEQYF
>TRBV6-2/TRBV6-3|TRBJ2-7|.|TRBD1
TGTGCCAGCAGCCGCGACAGGGGGAAGGAGTACTTC
CASSRDRGKEYF
>TRBV5-1|TRBJ2-3|.|TRBD2
TGCGCCAGCAGCCTACTAGCGGGACCTAGCACAGATACGCAGTATTTT
CASSLLAGPSTDTQYF
>TRBV7-9|TRBJ2-1|.|TRBD1
TGTGCCAGCAGCGAGGGACAGGGGTCCTACAATGAGCAGTTCTTC
CASSEGQGSYNEQFF
>TRBV10-1|TRBJ2-1|.|.
TGCGCCAGCAGTGGGCCGCTGTGGGGCCTATCCTACAATGAGCAGTTCTTC
CASSGPLWGLSYNEQFF
>TRBV24-1|TRBJ2-1|.|TRBD2
TGTGCCACCAGTGATCGGGGGGGTTATTCCTACAATGAGCAGTTCTTC
CATSDRGGYSYNEQFF
>TRBV10-3|TRBJ2-3|.|.
TGTGCCATCAGTGTCGGTGGAGTCAGCACAGATACGCAGTATTTT
CAISVGGVSTDTQYF
>TRBV5-6|TRBJ1-2|.|TRBD1
TGTGCCAGCACCTCGGGACAGGGGGCGAACTATGGCTACACCTTC
CASTSGQGANYGYTF
>TRBV27|TRBJ1-2|once|TRBD1
TGTGCCAGCAGTTTATCAGCGAGTCTAGACAGGGTATACGGCTACACCTTC
CASSLSASLDRVYGYTF
>TRBV2|TRBJ2-7|.|TRBD2
TGTGCCAGCAGTCTGCGGGGACTAGCACAAGAGCAGTACTTC
CASSLRGLAQEQYF
>TRBV10-3|TRBJ1-5|.|.
TGTGCCATCAGCTCCACGCAGGGGAGCAATCAGCCCCAGCATTTT
CAISSTQGSNQPQHF
>TRBV5-5|TRBJ2-3|few|TRBD2
TGTGCCAGCAGCTGGGACTACAGCACAAATACGCAGTATTTT
CASSWDYSTNTQYF
>TRBV4-1|TRBJ2-3|few|.
TGCGCCAGCAGCCAAGTCACTAGCCCAGGTACGCAGTATTTT
CASSQVTSPGTQYF
>TRBV19|TRBJ1-5|.|.
TGTGCCAGTAAGGCGGGGGGAGGGTTTAGCAATCAGCCCCAGCATTTT
CASKAGGGFSNQPQHF
>TRBV28|TRBJ1-5|.|TRBD1
TGTGCCAGCAGTTCGATGACAGGGTTGGGTCAGCCCCAGCATTTT
CASSSMTGLGQPQHF